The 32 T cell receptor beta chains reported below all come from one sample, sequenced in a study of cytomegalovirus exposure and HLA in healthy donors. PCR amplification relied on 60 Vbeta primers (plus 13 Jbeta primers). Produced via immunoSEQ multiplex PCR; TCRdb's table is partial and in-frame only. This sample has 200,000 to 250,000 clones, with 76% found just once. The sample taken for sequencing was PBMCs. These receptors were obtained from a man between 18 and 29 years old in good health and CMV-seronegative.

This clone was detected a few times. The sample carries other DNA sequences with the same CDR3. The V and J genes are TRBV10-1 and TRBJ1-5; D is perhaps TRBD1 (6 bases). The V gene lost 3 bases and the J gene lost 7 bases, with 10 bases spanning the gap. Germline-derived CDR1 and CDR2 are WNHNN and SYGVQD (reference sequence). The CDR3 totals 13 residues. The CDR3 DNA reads TGCGCCAGCAGTGAAGGCAGGGGACAGCCCCAGCATTTT. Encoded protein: CASSEGRGQPQHF.

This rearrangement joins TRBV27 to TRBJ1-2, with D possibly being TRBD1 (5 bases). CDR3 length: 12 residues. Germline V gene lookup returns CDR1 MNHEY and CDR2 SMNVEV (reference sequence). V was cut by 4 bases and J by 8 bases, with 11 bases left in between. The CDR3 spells CASSYLGGGYTF. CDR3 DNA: TGTGCCAGCAGTTACCTTGGGGGGGGCTACACCTTC.

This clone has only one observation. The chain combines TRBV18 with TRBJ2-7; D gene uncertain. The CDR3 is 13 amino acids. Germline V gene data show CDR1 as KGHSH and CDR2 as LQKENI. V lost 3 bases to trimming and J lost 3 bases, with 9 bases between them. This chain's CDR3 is CASSPLGHYEQYF. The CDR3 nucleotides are TGTGCCAGCTCACCCCTCGGTCACTACGAGCAGTACTTC.

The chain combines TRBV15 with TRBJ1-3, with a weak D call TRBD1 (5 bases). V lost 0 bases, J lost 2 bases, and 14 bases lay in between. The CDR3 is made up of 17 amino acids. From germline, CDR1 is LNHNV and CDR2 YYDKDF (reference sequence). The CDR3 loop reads CATSRDGARATGNTIYF. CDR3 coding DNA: TGTGCCACCAGCAGAGATGGGGCCAGGGCCACTGGAAACACCATATATTTT.

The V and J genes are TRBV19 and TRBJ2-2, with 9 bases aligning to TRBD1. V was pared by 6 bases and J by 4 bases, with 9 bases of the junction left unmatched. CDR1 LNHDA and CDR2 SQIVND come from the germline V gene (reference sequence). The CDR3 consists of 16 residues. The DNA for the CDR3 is TGTGCCAGTAGCCACTCACAGGGGGCGGGCACCGGGGAGCTGTTTTTT. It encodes CASSHSQGAGTGELFF.

CDR3 amino acids: CASSADTSVSTNEQFF. The CDR3 nucleotides are TGCGCCAGCAGCGCGGATACTAGCGTTTCCACCAATGAGCAGTTCTTC. The chain uses TRBV5-1 and TRBJ2-1, with 7 bases aligning to TRBD2. Trimming at V came to 4 bases and at J to 6 bases, leaving 13 bases not matched to a gene. The CDR3 spans 16 residues. Germline assignment: CDR1 SGHRS and CDR2 YFSETQ.

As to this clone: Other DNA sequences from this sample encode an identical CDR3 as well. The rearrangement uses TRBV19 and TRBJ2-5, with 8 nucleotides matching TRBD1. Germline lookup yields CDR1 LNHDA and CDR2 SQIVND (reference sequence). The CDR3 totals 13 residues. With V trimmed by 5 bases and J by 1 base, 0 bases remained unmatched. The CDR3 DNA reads TGTGCCAGTAGTGGGACAGGCCAAGAGACCCAGTACTTC. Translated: CASSGTGQETQYF.

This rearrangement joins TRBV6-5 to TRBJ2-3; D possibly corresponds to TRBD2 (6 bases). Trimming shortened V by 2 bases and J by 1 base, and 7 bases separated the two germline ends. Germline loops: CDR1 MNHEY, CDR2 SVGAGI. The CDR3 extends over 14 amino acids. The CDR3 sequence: CASSYGGGTDTQYF. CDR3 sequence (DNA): TGTGCCAGCAGTTACGGAGGGGGCACAGATACGCAGTATTTT.

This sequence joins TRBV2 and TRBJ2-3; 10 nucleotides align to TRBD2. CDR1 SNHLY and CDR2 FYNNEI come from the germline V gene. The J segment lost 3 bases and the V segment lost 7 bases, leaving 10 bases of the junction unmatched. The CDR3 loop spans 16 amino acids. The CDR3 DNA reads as TGTGCCAGCACGGCTAGCGGGAGAATTAGGACAGATACGCAGTATTTT. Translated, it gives CASTASGRIRTDTQYF. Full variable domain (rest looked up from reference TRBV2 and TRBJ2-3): EPEVTQTPSHQVTQMGQEVILRCVPISNHLYFYWYRQILGQKVEFLVSFYNNEISEKSEIFDDQFSVERPDGSNFTLKIRSTKLEDSAMYFCASTASGRIRTDTQYFGPGTRLTVL.

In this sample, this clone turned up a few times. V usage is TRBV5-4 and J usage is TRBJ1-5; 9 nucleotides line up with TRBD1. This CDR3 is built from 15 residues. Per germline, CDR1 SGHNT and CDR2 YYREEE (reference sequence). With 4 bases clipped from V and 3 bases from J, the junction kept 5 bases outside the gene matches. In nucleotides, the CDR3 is TGTGCCAGCAGCGCGGGACAGGGTAACAATCAGCCCCAGCATTTT. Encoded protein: CASSAGQGNNQPQHF. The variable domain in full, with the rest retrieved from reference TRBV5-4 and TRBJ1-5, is ETGVTQSPTHLIKTRGQQVTLRCSSQSGHNTVSWYQQALGQGPQFIFQYYREEENGRGNFPPRFSGLQFPNYSSELNVNALELDDSALYLCASSAGQGNNQPQHFGDGTRLSIL.

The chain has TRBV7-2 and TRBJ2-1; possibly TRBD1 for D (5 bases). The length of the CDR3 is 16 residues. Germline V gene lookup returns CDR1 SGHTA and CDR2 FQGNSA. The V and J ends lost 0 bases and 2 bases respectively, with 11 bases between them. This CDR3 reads CASSLASGIPYNEQFF. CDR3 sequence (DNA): TGTGCCAGCAGCTTAGCATCAGGGATCCCCTACAATGAGCAGTTCTTC.

The CDR3 bases are TGTGCCAGCTCACCAGGGAGCGGGAGAAGCACAGATACGCAGTATTTT. Translated, it gives CASSPGSGRSTDTQYF. The chain combines TRBV18 with TRBJ2-3, with 8 positions matching TRBD2. The trim removed 2 bases at V and 0 bases at J, leaving 4 bases unmatched. The germline V gene encodes CDR1 KGHSH and CDR2 LQKENI. The CDR3 extends over 16 amino acids.

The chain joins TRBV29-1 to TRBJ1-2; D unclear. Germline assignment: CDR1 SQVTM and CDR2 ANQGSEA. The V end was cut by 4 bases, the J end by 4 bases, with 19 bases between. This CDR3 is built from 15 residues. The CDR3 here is CSVGHSATLFYGYTF. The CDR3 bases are TGCAGCGTTGGGCACAGTGCGACCCTTTTCTATGGCTACACCTTC.

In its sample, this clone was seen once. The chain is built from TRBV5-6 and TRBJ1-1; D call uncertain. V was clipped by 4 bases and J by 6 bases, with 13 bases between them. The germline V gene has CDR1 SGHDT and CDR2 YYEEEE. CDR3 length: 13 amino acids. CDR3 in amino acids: CASSPGLNAEAFF. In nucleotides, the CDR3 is TGTGCCAGCAGCCCTGGACTTAACGCTGAAGCTTTCTTT. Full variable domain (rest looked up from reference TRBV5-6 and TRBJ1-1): DAGVTQSPTHLIKTRGQQVTLRCSPKSGHDTVSWYQQALGQGPQFIFQYYEEEERQRGNFPDRFSGHQFPNYSSELNVNALLLGDSALYLCASSPGLNAEAFFGQGTRLTVV.

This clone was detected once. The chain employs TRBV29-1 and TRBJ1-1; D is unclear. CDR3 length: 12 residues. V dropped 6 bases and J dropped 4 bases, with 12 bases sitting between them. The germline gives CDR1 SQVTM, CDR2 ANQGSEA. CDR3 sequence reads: CSVSPSGTEAFF. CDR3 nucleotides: TGCAGCGTGAGCCCCAGCGGCACTGAAGCTTTCTTT.

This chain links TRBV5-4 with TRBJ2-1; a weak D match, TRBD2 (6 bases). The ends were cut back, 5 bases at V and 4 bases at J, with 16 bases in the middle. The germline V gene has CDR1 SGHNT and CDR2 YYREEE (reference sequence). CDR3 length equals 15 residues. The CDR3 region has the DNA TGTGCCAGCAGTTCGACTAGTAACATGTACAATGAGCAGTTCTTC. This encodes CASSSTSNMYNEQFF.

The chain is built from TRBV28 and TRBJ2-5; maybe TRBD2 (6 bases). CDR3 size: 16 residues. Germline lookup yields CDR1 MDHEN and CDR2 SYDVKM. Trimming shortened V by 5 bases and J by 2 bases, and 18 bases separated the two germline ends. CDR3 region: CASSQRTGSQQETQYF. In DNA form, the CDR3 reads TGTGCCAGCAGTCAACGGACCGGGAGCCAACAAGAGACCCAGTACTTC.

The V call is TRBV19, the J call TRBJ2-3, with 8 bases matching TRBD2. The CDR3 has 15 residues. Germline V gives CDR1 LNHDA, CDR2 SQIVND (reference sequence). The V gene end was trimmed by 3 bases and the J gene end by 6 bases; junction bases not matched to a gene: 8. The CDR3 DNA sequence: TGTGCCAGTAGTATCTCGGGAGGGGTGGCGGATACGCAGTATTTT. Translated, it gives CASSISGGVADTQYF. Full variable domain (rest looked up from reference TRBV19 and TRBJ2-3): DGGITQSPKYLFRKEGQNVTLSCEQNLNHDAMYWYRQDPGQGLRLIYYSQIVNDFQKGDIAEGYSVSREKKESFPLTVTSAQKNPTAFYLCASSISGGVADTQYFGPGTRLTVL.

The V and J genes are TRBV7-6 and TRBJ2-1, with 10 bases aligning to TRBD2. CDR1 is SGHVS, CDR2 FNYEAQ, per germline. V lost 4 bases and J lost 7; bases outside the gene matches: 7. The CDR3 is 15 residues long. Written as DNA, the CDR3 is TGTGCCAGCAGCTCGAGACTAGCGGGCCTTAATGAGCAGTTCTTC. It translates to CASSSRLAGLNEQFF.

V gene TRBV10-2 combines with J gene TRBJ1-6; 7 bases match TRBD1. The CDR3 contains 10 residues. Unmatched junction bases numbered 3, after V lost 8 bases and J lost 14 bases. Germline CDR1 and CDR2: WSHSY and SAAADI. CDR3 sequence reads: CASSDRALHF. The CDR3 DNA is TGCGCCAGCTCTGACAGGGCCCTCCACTTT.

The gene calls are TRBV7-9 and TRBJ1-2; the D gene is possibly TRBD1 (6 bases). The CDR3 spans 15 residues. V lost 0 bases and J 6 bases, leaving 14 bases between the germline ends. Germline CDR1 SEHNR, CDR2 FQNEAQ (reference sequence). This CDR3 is CASSLAPGAFDGYTF. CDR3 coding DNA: TGTGCCAGCAGCTTAGCGCCAGGGGCCTTTGATGGCTACACCTTC.

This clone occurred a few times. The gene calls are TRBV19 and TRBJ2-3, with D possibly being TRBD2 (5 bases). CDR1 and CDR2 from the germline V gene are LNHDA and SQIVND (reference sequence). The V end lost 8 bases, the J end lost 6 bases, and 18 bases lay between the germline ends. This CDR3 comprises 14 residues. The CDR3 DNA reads TGTGCCAGTCGCGGTAGGACTCTTGGGGATACGCAGTATTTT. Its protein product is CASRGRTLGDTQYF.

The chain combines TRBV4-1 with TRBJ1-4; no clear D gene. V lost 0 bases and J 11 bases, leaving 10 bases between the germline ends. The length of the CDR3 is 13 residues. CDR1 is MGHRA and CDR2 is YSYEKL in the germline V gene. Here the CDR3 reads CASSQEEYIKLFF. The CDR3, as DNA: TGCGCCAGCAGCCAAGAGGAGTATATCAAACTGTTTTTT.

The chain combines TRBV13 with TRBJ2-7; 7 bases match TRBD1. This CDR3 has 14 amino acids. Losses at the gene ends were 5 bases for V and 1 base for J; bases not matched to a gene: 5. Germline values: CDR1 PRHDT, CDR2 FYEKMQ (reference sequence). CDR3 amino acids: CASSGDRDSYEQYF. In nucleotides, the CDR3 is TGTGCCAGCAGCGGAGACAGGGATTCCTACGAGCAGTACTTC.

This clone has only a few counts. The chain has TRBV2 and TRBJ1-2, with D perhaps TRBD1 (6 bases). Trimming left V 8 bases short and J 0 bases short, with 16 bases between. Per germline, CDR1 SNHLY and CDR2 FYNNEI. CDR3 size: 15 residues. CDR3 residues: CASARDRPSNYGYTF. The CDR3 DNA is TGTGCCAGCGCCCGCGACAGGCCGTCTAACTATGGCTACACCTTC.

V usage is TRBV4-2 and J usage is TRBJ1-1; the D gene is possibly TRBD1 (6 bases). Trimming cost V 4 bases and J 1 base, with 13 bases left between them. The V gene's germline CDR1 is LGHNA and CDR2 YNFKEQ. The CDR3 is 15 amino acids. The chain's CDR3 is CASSLSRGGNTEAFF. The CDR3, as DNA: TGTGCCAGCAGCCTTTCCAGGGGCGGGAACACTGAAGCTTTCTTT.

The DNA of the CDR3 is TGTGCCAGCAACGACGGATTCAGCGCAGATACGCAGTATTTT. It yields the protein CASNDGFSADTQYF. The V and J genes are TRBV6-5 and TRBJ2-3, with D hard to call. The CDR3 consists of 14 residues. Germline CDR1 and CDR2: MNHEY and SVGAGI. Trimming removed 7 bases at V and 4 bases at J, with 15 bases between.

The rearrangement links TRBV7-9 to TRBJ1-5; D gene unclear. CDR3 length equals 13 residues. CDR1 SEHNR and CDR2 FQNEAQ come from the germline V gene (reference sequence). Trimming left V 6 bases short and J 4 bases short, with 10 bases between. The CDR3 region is CASSTRENQPQHF. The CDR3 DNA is TGTGCCAGCAGTACACGGGAAAATCAGCCCCAGCATTTT.

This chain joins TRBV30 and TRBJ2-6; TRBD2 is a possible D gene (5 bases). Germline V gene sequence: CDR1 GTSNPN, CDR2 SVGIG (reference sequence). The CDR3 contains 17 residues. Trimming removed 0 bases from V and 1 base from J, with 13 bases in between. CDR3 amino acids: CAWSVTGMRSGANVLTF. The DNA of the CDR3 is TGTGCCTGGAGTGTAACGGGGATGAGGTCTGGGGCCAACGTCCTGACTTTC.

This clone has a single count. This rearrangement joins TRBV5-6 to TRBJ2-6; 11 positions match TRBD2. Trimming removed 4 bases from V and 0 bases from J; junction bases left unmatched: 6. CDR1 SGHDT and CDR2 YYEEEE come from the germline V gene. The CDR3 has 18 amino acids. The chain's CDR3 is CASSPGTSGFSGANVLTF. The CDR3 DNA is TGTGCCAGCAGCCCGGGGACTAGCGGCTTCTCTGGGGCCAACGTCCTGACTTTC.

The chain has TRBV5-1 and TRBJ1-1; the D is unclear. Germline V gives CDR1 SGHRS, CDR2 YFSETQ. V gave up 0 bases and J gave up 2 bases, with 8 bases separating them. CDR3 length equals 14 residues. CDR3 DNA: TGCGCCAGCAGCTTGGGTCCTTCCAACACTGAAGCTTTCTTT. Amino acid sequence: CASSLGPSNTEAFF.

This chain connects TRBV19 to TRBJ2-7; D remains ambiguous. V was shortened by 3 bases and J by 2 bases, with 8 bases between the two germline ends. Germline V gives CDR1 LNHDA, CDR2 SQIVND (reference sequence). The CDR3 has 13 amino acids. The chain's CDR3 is CASSMGSPYEQYF. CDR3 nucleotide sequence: TGTGCCAGTAGTATGGGTAGCCCCTACGAGCAGTACTTC.